The clone carrying this T cell receptor (beta chain) has a handful of counts. Antigen unknown. TCRdb passed the 5' RACE reads through MiXCR, listing each CDR3 protein once. Among more than 250,000 distinct CDR3 sequences listed, around 15% were seen once. This sample was included in a study of T-cell memory formation after mild COVID-19. The wider study: Across donors, TCR clusters were largely donor specific.

Study-level findings and limits: Cross-reactive memory apparently joined, as some responding clones appeared in pre-infection memory.

The sequence derives from a man younger than 35 who had mild COVID-19 (a few samples of this study predate the infection). Cell type and time point are not known. Input material: PBMCs or a T cell subset sorted from them (not recorded which).

CDR3 residues: CASSHGHTQETQYF. CDR3 in DNA: TGCGCCAGCAGCCATGGACACACACAAGAGACCCAGTACTTC. The chain joins TRBV4-1 to TRBJ2-5; a possible D gene is TRBD1 (5 bases). Germline values: CDR1 MGHRA, CDR2 YSYEKL. The CDR3 contains 14 residues. V dropped 3 bases and J dropped 2 bases, with 10 bases sitting between them.